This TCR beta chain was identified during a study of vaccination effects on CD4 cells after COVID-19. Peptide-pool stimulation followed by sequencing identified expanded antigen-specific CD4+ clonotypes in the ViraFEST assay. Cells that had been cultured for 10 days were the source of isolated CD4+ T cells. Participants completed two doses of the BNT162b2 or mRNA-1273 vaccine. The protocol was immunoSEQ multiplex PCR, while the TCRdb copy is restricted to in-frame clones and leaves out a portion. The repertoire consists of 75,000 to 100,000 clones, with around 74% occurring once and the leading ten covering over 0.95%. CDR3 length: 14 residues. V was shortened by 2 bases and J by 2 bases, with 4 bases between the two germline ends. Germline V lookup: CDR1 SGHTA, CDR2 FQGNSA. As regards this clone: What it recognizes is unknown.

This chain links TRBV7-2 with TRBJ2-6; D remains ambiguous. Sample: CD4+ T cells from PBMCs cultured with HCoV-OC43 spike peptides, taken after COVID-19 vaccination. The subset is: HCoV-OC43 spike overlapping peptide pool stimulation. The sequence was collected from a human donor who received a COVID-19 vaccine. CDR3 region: CASSLPAGANVLTF. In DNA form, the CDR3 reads TGTGCCAGCAGCTTACCGGCTGGGGCCAACGTCCTGACTTTC.